The 5 T cell receptor beta chains listed next were all sequenced from one sample in a study of shared clonotypes between healthy human individuals. Assay used: immunoSEQ multiplex PCR; TCRdb lists only in-frame clones, some missing. The table has fewer than 850,000 clones, approximately 75% seen once. Input material: memory CD4+ T cells sorted from blood. Subset noted: CD45RA-negative fraction. Receptor source: a woman aged 25-40 years in good health.

The genes are TRBV5-1 and TRBJ1-1; D possibly corresponds to TRBD1 (6 bases). The CDR3 runs to 14 residues. Germline V gene sequence: CDR1 SGHRS, CDR2 YFSETQ. The V gene lost 6 bases and the J gene lost 4 bases, with 16 bases spanning the gap. Here the CDR3 DNA reads TGCGCCAGCAAGAACAGGGCGAGGGGCACTGAAGCTTTCTTT. Translating gives CASKNRARGTEAFF.

This rearrangement joins TRBV7-3 to TRBJ2-5, with 7 positions matching TRBD2. The DNA end lines up better with TRBJ2-7; the J call may be wrong. This CDR3 region has 16 residues. In germline, CDR1 is SGHTA, CDR2 FQGTGA. CDR3 nucleotide sequence: TGTGCCAGCAGCCTTTCCGAGGCTAGCGGAGCCTACGAGCAGTACTTC. This sequence encodes CASSLSEASGAYEQYF.

The V call is TRBV11-2, the J call TRBJ2-7, with 7 bases aligning to TRBD2. Germline V CDR1 and CDR2: SGHAT, FQNNGV. The CDR3 runs to 15 residues. V trimming: 7 bases; J trimming: 0 bases; junction bases outside the gene matches: 9. The CDR3 DNA sequence: TGTGCCAGCACCGTAATAGGCGGGAGCTCCTACGAGCAGTACTTC. It specifies CASTVIGGSSYEQYF. The whole variable domain, filled in from reference TRBV11-2 and TRBJ2-7, reads EAGVAQSPRYKIIEKRQSVAFWCNPISGHATLYWYQQILGQGPKLLIQFQNNGVVDDSQLPKDRFSAERLKGVDSTLKIQPAKLEDSAVYLCASTVIGGSSYEQYFGPGTRLTVT.

This chain joins TRBV27 and TRBJ1-1; D not resolved. With 1 base removed from V and 3 bases from J, the gap between germline ends came to 12 bases. CDR1 is MNHEY and CDR2 is SMNVEV in the germline V gene (reference sequence). The CDR3 totals 15 residues. The CDR3 nucleotides read TGTGCCAGCAGTTTATATGTCCACCCGGACACTGAAGCTTTCTTT. Protein: CASSLYVHPDTEAFF.

This clone has only one observation. V gene TRBV2 combines with J gene TRBJ2-3; possible D gene TRBD2, 6 bases. This CDR3 comprises 13 residues. Germline CDR1 is SNHLY and CDR2 is FYNNEI. Trimming removed 7 bases at V and 8 bases at J, with 16 bases between. The CDR3 bases are TGTGCCAGCAAACGGGAGAGCCCTGGTACGCAGTATTTT. Translated: CASKRESPGTQYF.